The T cell receptor beta chain described here comes from a study of blood T cells in healthy people across ages. Study-wide results and caveats: Investigators treated diversity estimates from one million T cells as underestimates. Diversity was higher, and naive CD4+ cells more numerous, in long-lived donors than in aged donors.

A J-beta primer mix and a sample-barcoded 5' primer were used in a second PCR of roughly 7 to 12 cycles. Researchers report that a template-switch adaptor with 12 random nucleotides tagged each cDNA molecule. TCRdb reanalysed the 5' RACE reads using MiXCR and keeps one entry per CDR3 protein. Of 800,000 or so distinct CDR3 sequences listed, about 25% are singletons. This clonotype was seen a handful of times. Its antigen is not identified. The CDR3 spans 14 residues. Germline loops: CDR1 SEHNR, CDR2 FQNEAQ (reference sequence). The ends were cut back, 8 bases at V and 4 bases at J, with 15 bases in the middle. The data also belong to a second study, concerning T cells of mothers and their children. That source reports: A few healthy Caucasian mothers gave samples, and so did their six children.

The chain carries TRBV7-9 and TRBJ2-1, with D perhaps TRBD1 (6 bases). The source of this sequence is a boy aged 5-17 years in good health. The source material was blood. Here the CDR3 reads CASGPRGFYNEQFF. The CDR3 DNA follows: TGTGCCAGCGGCCCAAGGGGGTTTTACAATGAGCAGTTCTTC.